This TCR beta chain was captured in a study of beta chain features in type 1 diabetes. Study-wide context: Sorted cells from all samples, numbering approximately 110,000,000, were examined.

Every participating donor gave one draw, a heparinised blood sample averaging roughly 0.12 L. Isolation of CD4+ naive, central memory, regulatory and stem cell-like memory cells was achieved by sorting via CD45RO/CCR7/CD25/CD127/CD95/CD27. There are a few counts of this clone. Its antigen is unknown. The CDR3 runs to 14 residues. With 6 bases clipped from V and 5 bases from J, the junction kept 9 bases outside the gene matches. CDR1 LNHDA and CDR2 SQIVND come from the germline V gene (reference sequence). Expressed TCRB transcripts were sequenced because the isolated RNA had all been reverse transcribed beforehand. TCRdb's copy holds only in-frame clones and misses some; the assay was immunoSEQ multiplex PCR. Among around 500,000 clones, roughly an eighth were seen once, and the ten largest hold about 0.042%. General study results and limits: Type 1 diabetes patients showed fewer insertions and more deletions at VDJ junctions.

Sequencing input: naive CD4+ T cells from blood. The chain carries TRBV19 and TRBJ2-7; TRBD1 matches 8 bases. The TCR was taken from a woman aged 18-30 years in good health. CDR3 DNA: TGTGCCAGTAGCGATCAGGGGGCGGCCCACGAGCAGTACTTC. Translating gives CASSDQGAAHEQYF.